This T cell receptor beta chain is from a study of neurological immune-mediated disorders. A few counts support this clonotype. This CDR3 has 15 amino acids. CDR1 is KGHDR, CDR2 SFDVKD, per germline. V trimming: 7 bases; J trimming: 6 bases; junction bases outside the gene matches: 9. Each CDR3 protein gets one entry after TCRdb re-called the 5' RACE reads with MiXCR. The sample lists about 58,000 distinct CDR3 sequences, over 2% seen once, with 2.5% to 3.5% in the top ten. The sequencing input was PBMCs. This receptor was taken from a man aged 50 to 59 with multiple sclerosis. V gene TRBV24-1 combines with J gene TRBJ2-7; 12 nucleotides agree with TRBD1. CDR3: CATSSPGTGGIEQYF. The CDR3 coding sequence is TGTGCCACCAGCTCCCCCGGGACAGGGGGCATCGAGCAGTACTTC.